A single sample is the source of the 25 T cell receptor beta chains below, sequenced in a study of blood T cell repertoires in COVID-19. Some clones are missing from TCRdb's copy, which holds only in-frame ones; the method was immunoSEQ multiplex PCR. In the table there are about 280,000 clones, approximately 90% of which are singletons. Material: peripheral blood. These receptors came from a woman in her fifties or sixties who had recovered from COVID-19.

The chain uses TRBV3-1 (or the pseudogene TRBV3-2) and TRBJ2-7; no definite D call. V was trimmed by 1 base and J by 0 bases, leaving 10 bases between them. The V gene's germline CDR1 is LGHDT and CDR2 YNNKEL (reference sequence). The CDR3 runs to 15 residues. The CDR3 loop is CASSQGLSTSYEQYF. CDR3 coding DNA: TGTGCCAGCAGCCAAGGGCTCTCAACCTCCTACGAGCAGTACTTC.

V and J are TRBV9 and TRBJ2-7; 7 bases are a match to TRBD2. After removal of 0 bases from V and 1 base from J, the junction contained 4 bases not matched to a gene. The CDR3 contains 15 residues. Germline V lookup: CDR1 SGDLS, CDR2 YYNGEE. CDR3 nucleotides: TGTGCCAGCAGCGTAGGAGCTAGCGGTTCCTACGAGCAGTACTTC. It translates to CASSVGASGSYEQYF.

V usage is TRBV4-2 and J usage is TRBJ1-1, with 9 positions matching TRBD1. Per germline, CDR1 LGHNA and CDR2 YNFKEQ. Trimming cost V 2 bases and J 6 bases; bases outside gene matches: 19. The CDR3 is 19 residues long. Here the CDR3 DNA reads TGTGCCAGCAGCCAAAGGAGTACGGGACAGGGTCAAGAAGCTCCTGAAGCTTTCTTT. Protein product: CASSQRSTGQGQEAPEAFF.

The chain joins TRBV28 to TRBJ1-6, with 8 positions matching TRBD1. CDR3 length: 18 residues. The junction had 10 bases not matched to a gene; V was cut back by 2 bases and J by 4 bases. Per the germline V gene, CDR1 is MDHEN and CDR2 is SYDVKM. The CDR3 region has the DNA TGTGCCAGCAGTTTAAATAAGGGAGGGGACAGGTATAATTCACCCCTCCACTTT. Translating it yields CASSLNKGGDRYNSPLHF.

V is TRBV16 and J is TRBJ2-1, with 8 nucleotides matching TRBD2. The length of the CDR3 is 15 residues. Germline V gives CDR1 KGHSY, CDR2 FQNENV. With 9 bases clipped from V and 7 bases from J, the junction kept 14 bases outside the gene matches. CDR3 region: CASTYGRGERNEQFF. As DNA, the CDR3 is TGTGCCAGTACCTACGGGAGGGGGGAAAGGAATGAGCAGTTCTTC.

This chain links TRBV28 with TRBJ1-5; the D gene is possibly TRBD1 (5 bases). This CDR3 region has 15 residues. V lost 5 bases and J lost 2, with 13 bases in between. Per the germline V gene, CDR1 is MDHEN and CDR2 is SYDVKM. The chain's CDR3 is CASSPSTGGNQPQHF. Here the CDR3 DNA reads TGTGCCAGCAGTCCGAGTACGGGGGGCAATCAGCCCCAGCATTTT.

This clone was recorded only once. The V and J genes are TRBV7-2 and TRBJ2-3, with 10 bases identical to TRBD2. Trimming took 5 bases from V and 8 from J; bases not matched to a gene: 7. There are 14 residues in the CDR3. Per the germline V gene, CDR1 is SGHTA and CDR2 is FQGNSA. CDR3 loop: CASSIASGGVTQYF. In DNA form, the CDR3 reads TGTGCCAGCAGCATCGCTAGCGGGGGTGTTACGCAGTATTTT.

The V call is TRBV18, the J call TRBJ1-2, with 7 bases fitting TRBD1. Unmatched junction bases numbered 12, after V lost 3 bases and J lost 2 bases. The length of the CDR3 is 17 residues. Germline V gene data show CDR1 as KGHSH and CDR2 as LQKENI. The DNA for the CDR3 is TGTGCCAGCTCACCCTTGGCGGCAGGGGGAGCCAACTATGGCTACACCTTC. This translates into CASSPLAAGGANYGYTF. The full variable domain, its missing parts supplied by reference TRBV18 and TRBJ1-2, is NAGVMQNPRHLVRRRGQEARLRCSPMKGHSHVYWYRQLPEEGLKFMVYLQKENIIDESGMPKERFSAEFPKEGPSILRIQQVVRGDSAAYFCASSPLAAGGANYGYTFGSGTRLTVV.

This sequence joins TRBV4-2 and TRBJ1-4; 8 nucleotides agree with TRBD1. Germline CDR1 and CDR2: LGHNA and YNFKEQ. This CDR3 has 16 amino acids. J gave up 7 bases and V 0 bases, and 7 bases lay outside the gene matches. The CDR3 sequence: CASSQEEGQGSEKLFF. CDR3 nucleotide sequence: TGTGCCAGCAGCCAAGAAGAAGGACAGGGTAGTGAAAAACTGTTTTTT.

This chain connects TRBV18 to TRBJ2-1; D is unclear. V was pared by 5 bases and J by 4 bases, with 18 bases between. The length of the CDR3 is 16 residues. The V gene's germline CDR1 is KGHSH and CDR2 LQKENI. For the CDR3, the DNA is TGTGCCAGCTCAACCACTCTAGTTACATTATACAATGAGCAGTTCTTC. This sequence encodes CASSTTLVTLYNEQFF.

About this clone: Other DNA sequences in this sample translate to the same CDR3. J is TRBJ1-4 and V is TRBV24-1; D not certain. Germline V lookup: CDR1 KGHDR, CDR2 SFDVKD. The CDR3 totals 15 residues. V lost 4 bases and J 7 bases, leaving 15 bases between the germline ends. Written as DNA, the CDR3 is TGTGCCACCAGTGACCCCCGAGGGTCGGGTGAAAAACTGTTTTTT. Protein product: CATSDPRGSGEKLFF.

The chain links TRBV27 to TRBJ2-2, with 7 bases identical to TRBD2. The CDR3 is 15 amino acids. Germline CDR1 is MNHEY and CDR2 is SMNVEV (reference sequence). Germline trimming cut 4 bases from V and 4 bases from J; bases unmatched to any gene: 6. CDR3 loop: CASSSGLVPTGELFF. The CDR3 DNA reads TGTGCCAGCAGTTCTGGACTAGTACCCACCGGGGAGCTGTTTTTT.

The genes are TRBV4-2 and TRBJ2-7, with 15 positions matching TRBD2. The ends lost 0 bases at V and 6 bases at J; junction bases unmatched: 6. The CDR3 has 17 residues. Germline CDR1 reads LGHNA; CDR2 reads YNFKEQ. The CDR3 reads CASSQEGGGLAGGEQYF. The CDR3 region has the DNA TGTGCCAGCAGCCAAGAGGGGGGGGGACTAGCGGGAGGCGAGCAGTACTTC.

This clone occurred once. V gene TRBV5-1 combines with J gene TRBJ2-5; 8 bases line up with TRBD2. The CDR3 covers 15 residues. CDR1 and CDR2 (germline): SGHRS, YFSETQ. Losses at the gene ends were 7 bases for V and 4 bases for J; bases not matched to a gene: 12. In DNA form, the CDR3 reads TGCGCCAGCTGCGAGCGGGGGCCTCAGGCAGAGACCCAGTACTTC. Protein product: CASCERGPQAETQYF.

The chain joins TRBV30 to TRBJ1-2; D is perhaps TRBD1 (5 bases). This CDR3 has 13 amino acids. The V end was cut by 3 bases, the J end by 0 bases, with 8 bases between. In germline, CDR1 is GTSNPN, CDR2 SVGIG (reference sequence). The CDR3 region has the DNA TGTGCCTGGAGCGGGGGGTCTAACTATGGCTACACCTTC. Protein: CAWSGGSNYGYTF.

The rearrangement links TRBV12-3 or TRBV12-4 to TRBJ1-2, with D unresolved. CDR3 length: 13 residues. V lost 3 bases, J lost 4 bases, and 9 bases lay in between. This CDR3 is CASSLTQAYGYTF. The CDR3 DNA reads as TGTGCCAGCAGTTTGACACAAGCCTATGGCTACACCTTC.

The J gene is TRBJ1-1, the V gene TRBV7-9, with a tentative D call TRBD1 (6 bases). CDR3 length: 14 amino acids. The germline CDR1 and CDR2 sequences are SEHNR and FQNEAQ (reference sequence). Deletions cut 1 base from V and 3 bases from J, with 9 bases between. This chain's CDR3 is CASSLVAGDTEAFF. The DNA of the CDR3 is TGTGCCAGCAGCTTAGTGGCAGGGGACACTGAAGCTTTCTTT.

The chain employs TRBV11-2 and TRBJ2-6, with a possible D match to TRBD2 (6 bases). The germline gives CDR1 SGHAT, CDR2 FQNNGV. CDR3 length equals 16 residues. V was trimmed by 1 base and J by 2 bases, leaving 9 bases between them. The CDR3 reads CASSLVRGTGANVLTF. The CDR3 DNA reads TGTGCCAGCAGCTTAGTTCGGGGGACTGGGGCCAACGTCCTGACTTTC.

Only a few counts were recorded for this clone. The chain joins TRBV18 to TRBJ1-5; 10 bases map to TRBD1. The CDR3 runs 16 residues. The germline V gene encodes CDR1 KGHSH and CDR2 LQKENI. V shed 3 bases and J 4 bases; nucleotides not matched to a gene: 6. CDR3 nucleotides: TGTGCCAGCTCACCGGACAGGGGGTCGAGTAATCAGCCCCAGCATTTT. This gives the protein CASSPDRGSSNQPQHF.

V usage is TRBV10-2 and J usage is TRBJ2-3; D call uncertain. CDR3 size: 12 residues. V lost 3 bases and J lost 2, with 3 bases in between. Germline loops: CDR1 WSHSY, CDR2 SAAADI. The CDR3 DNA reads TGCGCCAGCAGTGACCACACAGATACGCAGTATTTT. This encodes CASSDHTDTQYF.

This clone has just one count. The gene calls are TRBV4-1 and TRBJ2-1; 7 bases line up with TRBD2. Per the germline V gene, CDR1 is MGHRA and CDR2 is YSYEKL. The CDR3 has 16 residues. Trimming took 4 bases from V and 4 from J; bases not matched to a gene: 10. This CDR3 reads CASSPEWGRVYNEQFF. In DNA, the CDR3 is TGCGCCAGCAGCCCTGAATGGGGGAGGGTTTACAATGAGCAGTTCTTC.

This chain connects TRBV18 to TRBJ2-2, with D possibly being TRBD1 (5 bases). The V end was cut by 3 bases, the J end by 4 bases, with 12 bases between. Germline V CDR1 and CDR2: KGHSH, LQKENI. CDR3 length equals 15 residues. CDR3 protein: CASSPPGIGTGELFF. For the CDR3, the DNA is TGTGCCAGCTCACCCCCAGGGATAGGCACCGGGGAGCTGTTTTTT. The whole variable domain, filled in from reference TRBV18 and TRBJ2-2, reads NAGVMQNPRHLVRRRGQEARLRCSPMKGHSHVYWYRQLPEEGLKFMVYLQKENIIDESGMPKERFSAEFPKEGPSILRIQQVVRGDSAAYFCASSPPGIGTGELFFGEGSRLTVL.

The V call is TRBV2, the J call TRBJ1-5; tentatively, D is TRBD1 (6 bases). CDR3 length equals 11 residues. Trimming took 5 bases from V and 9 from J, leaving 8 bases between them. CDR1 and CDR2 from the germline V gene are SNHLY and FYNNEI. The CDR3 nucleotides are TGTGCCAGCAGTCCGACAGGGCCCCAGCATTTT. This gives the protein CASSPTGPQHF. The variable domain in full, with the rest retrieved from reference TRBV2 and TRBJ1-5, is EPEVTQTPSHQVTQMGQEVILRCVPISNHLYFYWYRQILGQKVEFLVSFYNNEISEKSEIFDDQFSVERPDGSNFTLKIRSTKLEDSAMYFCASSPTGPQHFGDGTRLSIL.

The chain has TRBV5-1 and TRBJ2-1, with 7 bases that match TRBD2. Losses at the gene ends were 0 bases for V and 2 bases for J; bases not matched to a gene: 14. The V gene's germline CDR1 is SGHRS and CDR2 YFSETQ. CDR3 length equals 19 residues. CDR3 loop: CASSLETSTRTRTYNEQFF. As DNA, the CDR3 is TGCGCCAGCAGCTTGGAGACTAGCACACGGACCAGGACCTACAATGAGCAGTTCTTC.

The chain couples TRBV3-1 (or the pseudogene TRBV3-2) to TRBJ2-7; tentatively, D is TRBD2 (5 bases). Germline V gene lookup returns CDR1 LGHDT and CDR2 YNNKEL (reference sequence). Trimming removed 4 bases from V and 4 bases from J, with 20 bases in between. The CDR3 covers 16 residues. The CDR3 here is CASSLPHRGAPYEQYF. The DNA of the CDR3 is TGTGCCAGCAGCCTTCCCCACCGGGGAGCCCCGTACGAGCAGTACTTC.